Listed below are T cell receptor beta chains from one sample, sequenced in a study of somatic mutations in cytotoxic T cells in rheumatoid arthritis. The protocol was immunoSEQ multiplex PCR, while the TCRdb copy is restricted to in-frame clones and leaves out a portion. Here the sample spans 3,500 to 4,500 clones, approximately 74% being singletons. Sequenced material: CD8+ T cells sorted from blood. These receptors were collected from an adult with rheumatoid arthritis. The CDR3 runs from the conserved cysteine through the conserved F or W. The order of the fields is clone size, D gene, J gene, V gene, CDR3 DNA, CDR3 protein. The D gene is left open where the match is weak. Size is omitted from some rows. Given values are once, few, many or a class for expanded clones.

>.|.|TRBJ1-6|TRBV19
TGTGCCAGTAGTACCTCCCCCGGAGATTCACCCCTCCACTTT
CASSTSPGDSPLHF
>few|.|TRBJ2-3|TRBV11-2
TGTGCCAGCAGCTCCTACACAGATACGCAGTATTTT
CASSSYTDTQYF
>.|TRBD1|TRBJ1-2|TRBV5-1
TGCGCCAGCAGCTCTTTGACAGGGACATTCTATGGCTACACCTTC
CASSSLTGTFYGYTF
>.|.|TRBJ1-1|TRBV6-6
TGTGCCAGCAGTTCCCCACCCGAGGGGGGTGAAGCTTTCTTT
CASSSPPEGGEAFF
>.|.|TRBJ1-1|TRBV9
TGTGCCAGCAGCGCGCCGCGAGGGGGTTCGGGAAACACTGAAGCTTTCTTT
CASSAPRGGSGNTEAFF
>.|.|TRBJ2-3|TRBV28
TGTGCCAGCAGTGCTGTAACGGGCCGCACAGATACGCAGTATTTT
CASSAVTGRTDTQYF
>.|TRBD2|TRBJ2-1|TRBV18
TGTGCCAGCTCACCACCTGGGCCTAGCGGCTACAATGAGCAGTTCTTC
CASSPPGPSGYNEQFF
>once|.|TRBJ2-1|TRBV30
TGTGCCTGGAGTGTGTGGGAATACAATGAGCAGTTCTTC
CAWSVWEYNEQFF
>.|TRBD1|TRBJ1-1|TRBV13
TGTGCCAGCAGCCTGCAGGGGGGCTTGAACACTGAAGCTTTCTTT
CASSLQGGLNTEAFF
>.|TRBD1|TRBJ1-2|TRBV5-1
TGCGCCAGCAGCTTTGGGACAGGGACCCTGGGGGACTATGGCTACACCTTC
CASSFGTGTLGDYGYTF
>.|.|TRBJ1-3|TRBV15
TGTGCCACCAGCAGAGATTTCAGGGAGGGTGGAAACACCATATATTTT
CATSRDFREGGNTIYF
>.|.|TRBJ1-2|TRBV11-3
TGTGCCAGCAGCTTAGTTTTACGGGTTGTCTACACCTTC
CASSLVLRVVYTF
>once|.|TRBJ1-2|TRBV7-9
TGTGCCACCGAAGGCAATGACGTCGCGGCTAACTATGGCTACACCTTC
CATEGNDVAANYGYTF
>.|.|TRBJ1-6|TRBV7-9
TGTGCCACGACCTCCTATAATTCACCCCTCCACTTT
CATTSYNSPLHF
>.|TRBD1|TRBJ1-1|TRBV14
TGTGCCAGCAGCCAGCACACGACAGGGCTCGGCACTGAAGCTTTCTTT
CASSQHTTGLGTEAFF
>.|.|TRBJ1-1|TRBV5-1
TGCGCCAGCAGCTCGCGGGGGGAGGGGAACACTGAAGCTTTCTTT
CASSSRGEGNTEAFF
>.|TRBD1|TRBJ1-2|TRBV6-5
TGTGCCAGCAGTTACGCCACGACAGGGGGCTATGGCTACACCTTC
CASSYATTGGYGYTF
>large|TRBD2|TRBJ2-1|TRBV29-1
TGCAGCGCCAACGGAGGGCGGGAGGGCCGCGATGAGCAGTTCTTC
CSANGGREGRDEQFF
>.|TRBD1|TRBJ1-3|TRBV19
TGTGCCAGTAGTTTCCCGGGACAGGCTGAGAGATTGTTT
CASSFPGQAERLF
>once|TRBD2|TRBJ2-1|TRBV6-1
TGTGCCAGCAGTGCCCCAGCGGGGTTTTCCTACAATGAGCAGTTCTTC
CASSAPAGFSYNEQFF
>.|.|TRBJ2-5|TRBV4-3
TGCGCCAGCAGCCAAGGTTGGGGCGGCCCCCGAGAGACCCAGTACTTC
CASSQGWGGPRETQYF
>once|TRBD2|TRBJ2-1|TRBV12-5
TGTGCTAGTGGCTTCTTTGGGGGGACTAGCGGAAATGAGCAGTTCTTC
CASGFFGGTSGNEQFF
>once|.|TRBJ2-7|TRBV27
TGTGCCAGCAGCCCGACGGTGGGGGAGCAGTACTTC
CASSPTVGEQYF
>.|TRBD2|TRBJ2-5|TRBV10-3
TGTGCCATCAGTGACTTACTAGCGGGAGGGCCAATTTGGGAGACCCAGTACTTC
CAISDLLAGGPIWETQYF
>.|.|TRBJ1-2|TRBV6-5
TGTGCCAGCAGTTACGACCCGTTTAACGGCGGCTACACCTTC
CASSYDPFNGGYTF
>.|TRBD2|TRBJ2-5|TRBV5-4
TGTGCCAGCAGCTTGGAAGGGCGGGGGAGCGAGACCCAGTACTTC
CASSLEGRGSETQYF
>.|.|TRBJ2-2|TRBV4-3
TGCGCCAGCAGCCCGGACCTGCCCGGGGGCACCGGGGAGCTGTTTTTT
CASSPDLPGGTGELFF
>.|TRBD2|TRBJ2-2|TRBV10-3
TGTGCCATCAACCAAGCGGGAGGGCTCGGCACCGGGGAGCTGTTTTTT
CAINQAGGLGTGELFF
>.|TRBD2|TRBJ2-3|TRBV14
TGTGCCAGCAGCCAAGATCTCCAACCCGGGACTAGCGGCACAGATACGCAGTATTTT
CASSQDLQPGTSGTDTQYF
>few|.|TRBJ2-6|TRBV9
TGTGCCAGCGGGTCTGCGGCCAACGTCCTGACTTTC
CASGSAANVLTF
>once|TRBD2|TRBJ2-7|TRBV28
TGTGCCAGCAGTTCCCTGCGAGCGGGGAGACAAATTTCCTACGAGCAGTACTTC
CASSSLRAGRQISYEQYF
>.|TRBD1|TRBJ1-1|TRBV4-1
TGCGCCAGCAGCCAAGAAGAGGGGACAGGCCCCCTGAGGACTGAAGCTTTCTTT
CASSQEEGTGPLRTEAFF
>.|TRBD2|TRBJ2-7|TRBV9
TGTGCCAGCAGCCCCGGGGGGGACTCCTACGAGCAGTACTTC
CASSPGGDSYEQYF
>.|TRBD2|TRBJ2-3|TRBV14
TGTGCCAGCAGCCCCGGACTAGCTACCACAGATACGCAGTATTTT
CASSPGLATTDTQYF
>.|.|TRBJ1-2|TRBV9
TGTGCCAGCAGCGGACTTGGACAGTCTAACTATGGCTACACCTTC
CASSGLGQSNYGYTF
>few|.|TRBJ1-6|TRBV7-8
TGTGCCACGATAGAGGGCAGCTCCTATAATTCACCCCTCCACTTT
CATIEGSSYNSPLHF
>.|.|TRBJ1-1|TRBV4-1
TGCGCCAGCAGCCAACGGGAGAACACTGAAGCTTTCTTT
CASSQRENTEAFF
>few|TRBD2|TRBJ2-1|TRBV30
TGTGCCTGGAGGGAAGGGACTAGCGGCAATGAGCAGTTCTTC
CAWREGTSGNEQFF
>large|TRBD2|TRBJ2-2|TRBV29-1
TGCAGCGTTGAGGGACTAGCGGGGGGGGATAACACCGGGGAGCTGTTTTTT
CSVEGLAGGDNTGELFF
>.|TRBD2|TRBJ2-6|TRBV7-6
TGTGCCAGCAGCGAGACCCGCGGGGGGGAGTCTGGGGCCAACGTCCTGACTTTC
CASSETRGGESGANVLTF
>.|.|TRBJ2-6|TRBV27
TGTGCCAGCACCCATCGGGCTAGACCGGTTACTGGGGCCAACGTCCTGACTTTC
CASTHRARPVTGANVLTF
>.|.|TRBJ2-1|TRBV29-1
TGCAGCGTTGAAGGAACTGGCTCCTACAATGAGCAGTTCTTC
CSVEGTGSYNEQFF
>.|.|TRBJ2-1|TRBV5-4
TGTGCCAGCAGCTTCTCCGACAATGAGCAGTTCTTC
CASSFSDNEQFF
>.|.|TRBJ2-7|TRBV6-5
TGTGCCAGCAGCCCCGAGAGGGGTGACGAGCAGTACTTC
CASSPERGDEQYF
>.|.|TRBJ2-7|TRBV4-3
TGCGCCAGCAGCCCGGGAATGAGCTCCTACGAGCAGTACTTC
CASSPGMSSYEQYF
>.|.|TRBJ2-3|TRBV6-5
TGTGCCAGCAGTTACTCCAGTGCAGATACGCAGTATTTT
CASSYSSADTQYF
>few|.|TRBJ2-7|TRBV14
TGTGCCAGCAGCCAAGACCGGGGAAACGAGCAGTACTTC
CASSQDRGNEQYF
>once|TRBD2|TRBJ2-1|TRBV6-4
TGTGCCAGCAGTGACGAGGCTAGCGGGGGGAATGAGCAGTTCTTC
CASSDEASGGNEQFF
>.|.|TRBJ2-1|TRBV7-3
TGTGCCAGCAACGTAAGGAAGCGGAACTCCTACAATGAGCAGTTCTTC
CASNVRKRNSYNEQFF
>.|.|TRBJ2-1|TRBV19
TGTGCCAGTAGTATGTTGAGGGTCACAGCCATAAACAATGAGCAGTTCTTC
CASSMLRVTAINNEQFF
>.|.|TRBJ1-5|TRBV27
TGTGCCAGCAGTTTATTCTCCTGGCAGCCCCAGCATTTT
CASSLFSWQPQHF